This T cell receptor (beta chain) was found in a study of CD8 T cells in ankylosing spondylitis. Notes on the study in general: Disease-associated clones were CD8+ and fairly uncommon in peripheral blood. Reports say disease-linked clones showed up significantly more in matched ankylosing spondylitis synovial fluid. A TCR beta motif made of 7 to 9 highly homologous variants seemed typical of ankylosing spondylitis blood.

There are a few counts of this clonotype. No antigen is known for it. Molecular-barcoded quantitative 5'-RACE produced these TCR beta libraries. Using its own MiXCR run on the 5' RACE reads, TCRdb lists one record per CDR3 protein. The sample lists fewer than 500,000 distinct CDR3 sequences; roughly a quarter were seen once. CDR1 and CDR2 from the germline V gene are SGHRS and YFSETQ. This CDR3 contains 16 residues. The V and J ends lost 4 bases and 5 bases, in that order; junction bases with no gene match: 9. This sequence was found in a male donor with ankylosing spondylitis. Sequencing used blood, either unsorted or a sorted T cell fraction (not recorded which). The chain carries TRBV5-1 and TRBJ2-3, with TRBD2 matching 11 bases. The CDR3 DNA reads as TGCGCCAGCAGCCCCTGGGCTAGCGGGAGGAAAGATACGCAGTATTTT. Protein sequence: CASSPWASGRKDTQYF.